These 14 T cell receptor beta chains were sequenced from one sample in a study of blood T cell repertoires in COVID-19. Profiling relied on immunoSEQ multiplex PCR, and the TCRdb table lists in-frame clones only, not all of them. The sample has some 200,000 clones; about 81% are singletons. The sequenced sample was peripheral blood. The receptor source for this set is a young man with active or convalescent COVID-19.

The V and J genes are TRBV11-2 and TRBJ2-1; 12 bases fit TRBD2. Germline assignment: CDR1 SGHAT and CDR2 FQNNGV. The CDR3 has 14 residues. The ends lost 7 bases at V and 9 bases at J; junction bases unmatched: 7. The CDR3 loop reads CASNLAGGVSEQFF. The CDR3 bases are TGTGCCAGCAACCTAGCGGGAGGGGTTAGTGAGCAGTTCTTC.

V usage is TRBV19 and J usage is TRBJ2-7; 7 bases are a match to TRBD2. The CDR3 is made up of 14 amino acids. Germline V lookup: CDR1 LNHDA, CDR2 SQIVND (reference sequence). V was pared by 3 bases and J by 0 bases, with 2 bases of the junction left unmatched. CDR3 amino acids: CASSITSDSYEQYF. The CDR3 coding sequence is TGTGCCAGTAGTATTACTAGCGACTCCTACGAGCAGTACTTC.

J is TRBJ2-3 and V is TRBV27; no reliable D call. V was shortened by 3 bases and J by 3 bases, with 7 bases between the two germline ends. The CDR3 runs 13 residues. From germline, CDR1 is MNHEY and CDR2 SMNVEV (reference sequence). In DNA form, the CDR3 reads TGTGCCAGCAGTTTTAGAGAAACAGATACGCAGTATTTT. Protein sequence: CASSFRETDTQYF.

V is TRBV5-1 and J is TRBJ1-4; 10 bases are shared with TRBD1. The trim removed 4 bases at V and 1 base at J, leaving 7 bases unmatched. The CDR3 runs 17 residues. Germline V gene lookup returns CDR1 SGHRS and CDR2 YFSETQ. CDR3 nucleotide sequence: TGCGCCAGCAGCCCTGGGACAGGGGCGGGAACTAATGAAAAACTGTTTTTT. This gives the protein CASSPGTGAGTNEKLFF.

V usage is TRBV5-4 and J usage is TRBJ2-2; 7 bases match TRBD1. The germline V gene encodes CDR1 SGHNT and CDR2 YYREEE (reference sequence). CDR3 length: 15 amino acids. Trimming cost V 4 bases and J 4 bases; bases outside gene matches: 7. CDR3 sequence: CASSPSTGTTGELFF. In DNA form, the CDR3 reads TGTGCCAGCAGCCCTTCGACAGGGACCACCGGGGAGCTGTTTTTT.

This chain connects TRBV24-1 to TRBJ2-3, with D hard to call. The CDR3 is 14 residues long. Germline loops: CDR1 KGHDR, CDR2 SFDVKD. Trimming removed 2 bases from V and 2 bases from J, with 7 bases in between. CDR3 DNA sequence: TGTGCCACCAGTGATTATCAGAACACAGATACGCAGTATTTT. Translating it yields CATSDYQNTDTQYF.

The genes are TRBV13 and TRBJ1-1; no definite D call. V was clipped by 0 bases and J by 1 base, with 6 bases between them. Germline CDR1 PRHDT, CDR2 FYEKMQ (reference sequence). The CDR3 loop spans 14 amino acids. In nucleotides, the CDR3 is TGTGCCAGCAGCTTAGGTGCGGGGAACACTGAAGCTTTCTTT. Its translation is CASSLGAGNTEAFF.

This clone showed up just a few times. The CDR3 is CASSRTGRVGTGELFF. The CDR3 DNA is TGTGCCAGTAGTCGGACCGGCAGGGTGGGAACCGGGGAGCTGTTTTTT. The genes are TRBV19 and TRBJ2-2; D is perhaps TRBD1 (5 bases). Germline V gives CDR1 LNHDA, CDR2 SQIVND (reference sequence). The V end was cut by 5 bases, the J end by 5 bases, with 18 bases between. The CDR3 length is 16 residues.

The V gene is TRBV11-2, the J gene TRBJ2-3, with D possibly TRBD1 on 6 matching bases. This CDR3 has 14 residues. Germline-derived CDR1 and CDR2 are SGHAT and FQNNGV. V lost 5 bases, J lost 0 bases, and 9 bases lay in between. In DNA, the CDR3 is TGTGCCAGCAGCGACAGGTCTAGCACAGATACGCAGTATTTT. This gives the protein CASSDRSSTDTQYF.

This clone was observed a few times. V usage is TRBV7-2 and J usage is TRBJ2-5, with D tentatively TRBD2 (6 bases). CDR1 is SGHTA, CDR2 FQGNSA, per germline. V lost 5 bases and J lost 4, with 17 bases in between. The CDR3 has 15 amino acids. CDR3 bases: TGTGCCAGCAGCCGCGACGGGAGTAGAGGAGAGACCCAGTACTTC. Amino acids: CASSRDGSRGETQYF. The whole variable domain, remainder taken from reference TRBV7-2 and TRBJ2-5, is GAGVSQSPSNKVTEKGKDVELRCDPISGHTALYWYRQSLGQGLEFLIYFQGNSAPDKSGLPSDRFSAERTGGSVSTLTIQRTQQEDSAVYLCASSRDGSRGETQYFGPGTRLLVL.

V and J are TRBV24-1 and TRBJ1-1; D is uncertain. This CDR3 region has 14 residues. The germline CDR1 and CDR2 sequences are KGHDR and SFDVKD. Trimming cost V 6 bases and J 3 bases, with 13 bases left between them. The CDR3 region is CATSSSLRDTEAFF. CDR3 nucleotides: TGTGCCACCAGTTCAAGCCTGAGGGACACTGAAGCTTTCTTT.

The rearrangement links TRBV3-1 (or the pseudogene TRBV3-2) to TRBJ2-2, with D hard to call. Trimming pared 1 base from V and 6 bases from J, leaving 6 bases between. Germline CDR1 and CDR2: LGHDT and YNNKEL (reference sequence). This CDR3 has 13 residues. The chain's CDR3 is CASSQVESGELFF. Written as DNA, the CDR3 is TGTGCCAGCAGCCAAGTCGAGTCCGGGGAGCTGTTTTTT.

In the case of this clone: The same CDR3 arises from other DNA sequences in this sample as well. The J gene is TRBJ1-1, the V gene TRBV7-8; TRBD1 matches at 8 bases. The germline V gene has CDR1 SGHVS and CDR2 FQNEAQ. V dropped 5 bases and J dropped 3; count of bases not matched to a gene: 2. This CDR3 spans 13 amino acids. The CDR3, as DNA: TGTGCCAGCAGCCCGGACAGGGACACTGAAGCTTTCTTT. Its protein product is CASSPDRDTEAFF.

The chain combines TRBV6-2 or TRBV6-3 with TRBJ2-2; TRBD2 aligns across 8 bases. The CDR3 has 16 residues. Germline CDR1 is MNHEY and CDR2 is SVGEGT. V was clipped by 6 bases and J by 8 bases; unmatched bases: 14. DNA of the CDR3: TGTGCCAGCAGCTATGGCCGCGGGGGGCGTGAAGGGGAGCTGTTTTTT. It encodes CASSYGRGGREGELFF.